What follows are 27 T cell receptor beta chains derived from one specimen sequenced in a study of molecular identifiers for immune sequencing clone quantification. Via MiXCR, TCRdb re-called the PCR reads, giving one row per CDR3 protein. Here the sample spans around 54,000 distinct CDR3 sequences, 20% to 25% being singletons. The source material was naive CD8+ T cells from blood, with Jurkat cell RNA spiked in. As for subset: FACS-sorted CD8+CD4-CCR7+CD45RA+ naive T cells. The receptors stem from a human donor in good health. Some libraries in this study had Jurkat cell RNA spiked in.

A few counts support this clonotype. The V gene is TRBV7-9, the J gene TRBJ2-3; D is undetermined. Germline V lookup: CDR1 SEHNR, CDR2 FQNEAQ (reference sequence). The CDR3 is made up of 13 amino acids. V lost 0 bases to trimming and J lost 5 bases, with 6 bases between them. The CDR3 coding sequence is TGTGCCAGCAGCTTAGCGATCAGAGATACGCAGTATTTT. This translates into CASSLAIRDTQYF. The variable domain in full, completed from reference TRBV7-9 and TRBJ2-3, reads DTGVSQNPRHKITKRGQNVTFRCDPISEHNRLYWYRQTLGQGPEFLTYFQNEAQLEKSRLLSDRFSAERPKGSFSTLEIQRTEQGDSAMYLCASSLAIRDTQYFGPGTRLTVL.

The J gene is TRBJ1-4, the V gene TRBV27, with 9 nucleotides matching TRBD1. From germline, CDR1 is MNHEY and CDR2 SMNVEV (reference sequence). Trimming cost V 4 bases and J 7 bases; bases outside gene matches: 7. The CDR3 spans 15 residues. The CDR3 DNA reads as TGTGCCAGCAGTTCACTGGACAGGGGTGGTGAAAAACTGTTTTTT. Protein product: CASSSLDRGGEKLFF.

This clonotype was observed many times. The chain is built from TRBV7-6 and TRBJ2-1; D call uncertain. Looked up from germline, CDR1 is SGHVS and CDR2 is FNYEAQ. The V end was cut by 5 bases, the J end by 6 bases, with 8 bases between. The CDR3 has 12 residues. The CDR3 DNA reads as TGTGCCAGCAGCGGCGCACCCAATGAGCAGTTCTTC. Amino acid sequence: CASSGAPNEQFF.

This clonotype was found many times. The chain employs TRBV7-8 and TRBJ1-4; D gene unclear. The CDR3 contains 15 residues. Trimming pared 3 bases from V and 0 bases from J, leaving 8 bases between. Germline lookup yields CDR1 SGHVS and CDR2 FQNEAQ. CDR3 region: CASSFLGATNEKLFF. The CDR3 DNA reads TGTGCCAGCAGCTTCTTAGGTGCAACTAATGAAAAACTGTTTTTT.

In this sample, this clonotype turned up many times. V gene TRBV7-2 combines with J gene TRBJ1-3; TRBD1 matches at 10 bases. CDR1 SGHTA and CDR2 FQGNSA come from the germline V gene. This CDR3 has 18 residues. J gave up 0 bases and V 1 base, and 6 bases lay outside the gene matches. The CDR3 DNA is TGTGCCAGCAGCTTAGAGACTTGGACAGGGGGCTCTGGAAACACCATATATTTT. Encoded protein: CASSLETWTGGSGNTIYF.

Details on this clonotype: This may be a read error, as it is one base from a much larger clone. The genes are TRBV9 and TRBJ2-3; D gene uncertain. Germline CDR1 and CDR2: SGDLS and YYNGEE. The CDR3 is made up of 14 amino acids. The CDR3 protein is CAGSVEGSTDTQYF. In nucleotides, the CDR3 is TGTGCCGGCAGCGTAGAAGGTAGCACAGATACGCAGTATTTT.

The table lists this clonotype with many counts. The rearrangement joins TRBV5-6 to TRBJ2-7, with TRBD2 matching over 7 bases. The V gene end was trimmed by 2 bases and the J gene end by 2 bases; junction bases not matched to a gene: 7. Germline CDR1 and CDR2: SGHDT and YYEEEE. The CDR3 spans 15 residues. The CDR3 DNA reads as TGTGCCAGCAGCTTAGGACCGAGCGGGGCCTACGAGCAGTACTTC. Residues: CASSLGPSGAYEQYF. Together with reference TRBV5-6 and TRBJ2-7, the CDR3 gives the full variable domain: DAGVTQSPTHLIKTRGQQVTLRCSPKSGHDTVSWYQQALGQGPQFIFQYYEEEERQRGNFPDRFSGHQFPNYSSELNVNALLLGDSALYLCASSLGPSGAYEQYFGPGTRLTVT.

Comments on this clonotype: With a much larger clone just one base away, this may be a read error. The chain combines TRBV7-9 with TRBJ2-3, with D tentatively TRBD2 (6 bases). This CDR3 spans 16 amino acids. Germline CDR1 SEHNR, CDR2 FQNEAQ (reference sequence). The CDR3 here is CACSPTTGGSTDTQYF. The CDR3 DNA follows: TGTGCCTGCAGCCCAACTACAGGAGGGAGCACAGATACGCAGTATTTT. The variable domain in full, completed from reference TRBV7-9 and TRBJ2-3, reads DTGVSQNPRHKITKRGQNVTFRCDPISEHNRLYWYRQTLGQGPEFLTYFQNEAQLEKSRLLSDRFSAERPKGSFSTLEIQRTEQGDSAMYLCACSPTTGGSTDTQYFGPGTRLTVL.

In regard to this clonotype: A much larger clone lies one base from this, so it may be a read error. The chain carries TRBV5-6 and TRBJ1-5, with D possibly being TRBD1 (6 bases). V was pared by 7 bases and J by 6 bases, with 20 bases between. This CDR3 has 15 amino acids. Germline V gene data show CDR1 as SGHDT and CDR2 as YYEEEE. CDR3 coding DNA: TGTGCCAGCGGCTGGGGGGGGCAAAAGAGTCAGCCCCAGCATTTT. Its translation is CASGWGGQKSQPQHF.

Comment on this clonotype: Mismatch with germline at one junction end may stem from a read error. The J gene is TRBJ2-3, the V gene TRBV20-1, with 8 bases identical to TRBD2. Germline assignment: CDR1 DFQATT and CDR2 SNEGSKA (reference sequence). This CDR3 comprises 16 residues. The CDR3 loop is CSARDLLRGAADAQYF. The CDR3 region has the DNA TGCAGTGCTAGAGATTTACTGCGGGGGGCCGCAGATGCGCAGTATTTT.

In regard to this clonotype: Just one base apart from a much larger clone, this may be a read error. The chain employs TRBV4-1 and TRBJ2-7, with 8 nucleotides matching TRBD1. The CDR3 is made up of 15 amino acids. In germline, CDR1 is MGHRA, CDR2 YSYEKL. CDR3 sequence reads: CASRQIPGGSYEQYF. Written as DNA, the CDR3 is TGCGCCAGCCGCCAAATTCCAGGGGGCAGCTACGAGCAGTACTTC.

This clonotype was seen ten or more times. The chain uses TRBV7-9 and TRBJ2-2; no reliable D call. The germline CDR1 and CDR2 sequences are SEHNR and FQNEAQ (reference sequence). The germline V and J ends were trimmed by 7 bases and 3 bases, with 3 bases remaining between them. The CDR3 length is 11 residues. CDR3 nucleotide sequence: TGTGCCAGCACACACACCGGGGAGCTGTTTTTT. Translating it yields CASTHTGELFF.

This clonotype was seen many times. This rearrangement joins TRBV19 to TRBJ2-3; D perhaps matches TRBD1 (6 bases). CDR3 length: 18 residues. Germline V gene data show CDR1 as LNHDA and CDR2 as SQIVND (reference sequence). Between the trimmed V and J ends, which lost 7 bases and 1 base, there was a span of 24 bases. CDR3 DNA: TGTGCCAGTACCTCCAGGGGATGGAGGAACGATCGCACAGATACGCAGTATTTT. Protein product: CASTSRGWRNDRTDTQYF.

This clonotype was observed at least ten times. The J gene is TRBJ2-7, the V gene TRBV7-6, with D unclear. Germline V gene sequence: CDR1 SGHVS, CDR2 FNYEAQ. This CDR3 has 13 residues. V was shortened by 2 bases and J by 2 bases, with 7 bases between the two germline ends. CDR3 nucleotides: TGTGCCAGCAGCTTACTTGGGGCCTACGAGCAGTACTTC. Its translation: CASSLLGAYEQYF.

This clonotype was detected ten times or more. The chain carries TRBV4-3 and TRBJ2-7; D is possibly TRBD1 (5 bases). The CDR3 has 14 amino acids. V was shortened by 4 bases and J by 0 bases, with 10 bases between the two germline ends. The germline gives CDR1 LGHNA, CDR2 YSLEER. DNA of the CDR3: TGCGCCAGCAGCCCGACAGCCGGCTCCTACGAGCAGTACTTC. Translated, it gives CASSPTAGSYEQYF.

This clonotype was recorded many times. The chain carries TRBV11-2 and TRBJ1-1, with 9 positions matching TRBD1. Germline V gene sequence: CDR1 SGHAT, CDR2 FQNNGV. The CDR3 contains 16 residues. Trimming cost V 4 bases and J 0 bases; bases outside gene matches: 6. The CDR3 coding sequence is TGTGCCAGCAGCTATCAACAGGGGGCTATGAACACTGAAGCTTTCTTT. This sequence encodes CASSYQQGAMNTEAFF.

As to this clonotype: A much larger clone differs by one base, so this may be a read error. V and J are TRBV19 and TRBJ2-2, with a possible D match to TRBD2 (5 bases). CDR1 is LNHDA, CDR2 SQIVND, per germline (reference sequence). The CDR3 covers 15 residues. V lost 3 bases and J 6 bases, leaving 14 bases between the germline ends. The CDR3 spells CASSIPGDGSGELFF. The CDR3 nucleotides read TGTGCCAGTAGTATCCCCGGGGATGGGTCCGGGGAGCTGTTTTTT.

This clonotype appeared many times. The CDR3 protein is CASSFSLASNTQYF. Written as DNA, the CDR3 is TGTGCCAGCAGTTTTAGCCTAGCGTCAAATACGCAGTATTTT. The chain links TRBV12-3 or TRBV12-4 to TRBJ2-3, with TRBD2 as a possible D gene (6 bases). CDR3 length: 14 amino acids. Trimming took off 3 bases at V and 7 bases at J, with 14 bases between the two ends.

In this sample, this clonotype turned up many times. The V gene is TRBV29-1, the J gene TRBJ1-1; 7 bases agree with TRBD1. The CDR3 is made up of 13 amino acids. After removal of 7 bases from V and 6 bases from J, the junction contained 11 bases not matched to a gene. Germline V lookup: CDR1 SQVTM, CDR2 ANQGSEA. CDR3 sequence reads: CSARGQGVPEAFF. For the CDR3, the DNA is TGCAGCGCCCGGGGCCAGGGGGTTCCTGAAGCTTTCTTT.

Worth noting for this clonotype: Since a much larger clone is just one base distant, this may be a read error. The chain joins TRBV9 to TRBJ2-7; TRBD1 aligns across 9 bases. This CDR3 comprises 14 residues. Germline CDR1 reads SGDLS; CDR2 reads YYNGEE. The DNA for the CDR3 is TGTACCAGCAGCGTAGTGGACAGGGGCTACGAGCAGTACTTC. Residues: CTSSVVDRGYEQYF.

This clonotype was counted ten times or more. The V gene is TRBV20-1, the J gene TRBJ1-4, with D possibly being TRBD1 (6 bases). Germline CDR1 is DFQATT and CDR2 is SNEGSKA (reference sequence). V lost 0 bases to trimming and J lost 2 bases, with 10 bases between them. The CDR3 is 15 residues long. CDR3 nucleotide sequence: TGCAGTGCTAGAGATGCACAGGGCACTAATGAAAAACTGTTTTTT. Translation gives CSARDAQGTNEKLFF.

In this sample, this clonotype turned up a few times. The chain has TRBV6-2 or TRBV6-3 and TRBJ2-2; D uncertain. CDR1 and CDR2 from the germline V gene are MNHEY and SVGEGT. V was pared by 8 bases and J by 5 bases, with 9 bases between. The CDR3 runs to 12 residues. CDR3 sequence reads: CASRGTTGELFF. The CDR3 nucleotides read TGTGCCAGCCGAGGAACGACCGGGGAGCTGTTTTTT.

Remarks on this clonotype: A much larger clone differs from this one at a single base, so this may be a read error. This CDR3 is missing its conserved last phenylalanine or tryptophan, likely due to a read error. The rearrangement joins TRBV18 to TRBJ2-1; TRBD1 agrees at 9 bases. CDR3 length: 16 amino acids. V shed 3 bases, J shed 1 base, and the junction held 4 bases outside the gene matches. The V gene's germline CDR1 is KGHSH and CDR2 LQKENI. CDR3 amino acids: CASSPGDRVSYNEQFL. CDR3 in DNA: TGTGCCAGCTCACCGGGGGACAGGGTGTCCTACAATGAGCAGTTCTTA.

With respect to this clonotype: A single base separates this from a much larger clone, so it may be a read error. A read error is likely, as this CDR3 ends without the conserved phenylalanine or tryptophan. For the CDR3, the DNA is TGTGCCAGCAGCTACGACTCGAACACTGAAGCTTTCTCT. It is translated as CASSYDSNTEAFS. The chain links TRBV5-6 to TRBJ1-1; no firm D call. The CDR3 runs 13 residues. Trimming cost V 3 bases and J 1 base, with 7 bases left between them. Germline V gene lookup returns CDR1 SGHDT and CDR2 YYEEEE.

About this clonotype: A much larger clone lies one base from this, so it may be a read error. The CDR3 carries no conserved terminal phenylalanine or tryptophan, so it likely arises from a read error. The chain uses TRBV13 and TRBJ1-6; 9 bases align to TRBD1. Germline V gene sequence: CDR1 PRHDT, CDR2 FYEKMQ (reference sequence). The CDR3 contains 14 residues. V gave up 5 bases and J gave up 8 bases; unmatched junction bases: 4. The chain's CDR3 is CASSPGQGHSPLHL. The CDR3 DNA reads TGTGCCAGCAGCCCGGGACAGGGTCATTCACCCCTCCACCTT.

This clonotype was observed at least ten times. The rearrangement links TRBV19 to TRBJ1-5; D ambiguous. V lost 0 bases, J lost 2 bases, and 8 bases lay in between. CDR3 length: 15 residues. The germline gives CDR1 LNHDA, CDR2 SQIVND (reference sequence). CDR3 in amino acids: CASSIEGSGNQPQHF. Written as DNA, the CDR3 is TGTGCCAGTAGTATAGAAGGGAGCGGCAATCAGCCCCAGCATTTT. Using reference TRBV19 and TRBJ1-5 for the parts outside the CDR3, the full variable domain is DGGITQSPKYLFRKEGQNVTLSCEQNLNHDAMYWYRQDPGQGLRLIYYSQIVNDFQKGDIAEGYSVSREKKESFPLTVTSAQKNPTAFYLCASSIEGSGNQPQHFGDGTRLSIL.

This clonotype was picked up many times. CDR3 sequence: CASAHRDRAETQYF. CDR3 sequence (DNA): TGTGCCAGTGCCCACCGGGACAGGGCAGAGACCCAGTACTTC. The J gene is TRBJ2-5, the V gene TRBV19, with 9 nucleotides matching TRBD1. V shed 8 bases, J shed 4 bases, and the junction held 8 bases outside the gene matches. Germline V CDR1 and CDR2: LNHDA, SQIVND (reference sequence). The CDR3 runs to 14 residues.